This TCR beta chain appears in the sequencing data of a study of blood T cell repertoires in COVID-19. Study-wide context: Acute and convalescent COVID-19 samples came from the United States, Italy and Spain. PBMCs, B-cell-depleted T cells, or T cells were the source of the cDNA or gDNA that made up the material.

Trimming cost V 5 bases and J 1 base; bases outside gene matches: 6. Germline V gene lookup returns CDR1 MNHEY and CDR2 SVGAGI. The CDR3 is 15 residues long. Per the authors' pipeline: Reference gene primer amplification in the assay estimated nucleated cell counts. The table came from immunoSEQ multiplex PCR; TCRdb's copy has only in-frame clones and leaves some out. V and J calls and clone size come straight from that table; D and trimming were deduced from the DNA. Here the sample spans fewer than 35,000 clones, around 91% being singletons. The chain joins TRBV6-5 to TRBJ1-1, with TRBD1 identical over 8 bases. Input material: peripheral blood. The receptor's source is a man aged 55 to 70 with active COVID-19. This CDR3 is CASSPPGTGNTEAFF. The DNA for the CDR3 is TGTGCCAGCAGTCCTCCCGGGACAGGGAACACTGAAGCTTTCTTT.